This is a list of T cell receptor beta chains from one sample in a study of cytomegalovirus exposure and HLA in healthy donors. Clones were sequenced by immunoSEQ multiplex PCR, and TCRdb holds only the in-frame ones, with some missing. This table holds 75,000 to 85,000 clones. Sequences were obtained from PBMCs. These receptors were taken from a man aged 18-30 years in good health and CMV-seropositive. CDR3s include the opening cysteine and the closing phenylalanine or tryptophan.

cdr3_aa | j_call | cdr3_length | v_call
CASRQGHGGNQPQHF | TRBJ1-5 | 15 | TRBV19
CASSSTSDYEQYF | TRBJ2-7 | 13 | TRBV2
CASSSRDKDNEQFF | TRBJ2-1 | 14 | TRBV18
CASSSGTGGSGEQYF | TRBJ2-7 | 15 | TRBV5-6
CASSLDSRQHSGNTIYF | TRBJ1-3 | 17 | TRBV5-1
CASSPLSGQGYTEAFF | TRBJ1-1 | 16 | TRBV18
CASRGGDRKNTEAFF | TRBJ1-1 | 15 | TRBV5-1
CASSSPGQVDEAFF | TRBJ1-1 | 14 | TRBV7-6
CASSLGGHTGELFF | TRBJ2-2 | 14 | TRBV7-9
CASSWAGGATNTEAFF | TRBJ1-1 | 16 | TRBV6-5
CASRTGPREQFF | TRBJ2-1 | 12 | TRBV10-2